These T cell receptor beta chains were read from a single sample in a study of human T cells and chemical hapten exposure. TCRdb independently ran MiXCR on the RACE reads; one entry per CDR3 protein. The table shows roughly 200,000 distinct CDR3 sequences, with about 20% occurring only once. Here the sequenced sample was whole blood, taken in connection with sensitization to the hapten diphenylcyclopropenone (DPC). These receptors originate from a woman aged 45 to 65 with alopecia areata. Some clones in this sample may be carry-over from other donors' samples. Both conserved end residues are part of each CDR3. A D gene is named only where the DNA matches it firmly.

J gene: TRBJ1-6
V gene: TRBV5-6
D gene: -
CDR3 protein: CVSSLPVASPLHF

J gene: TRBJ2-7
V gene: TRBV7-9
D gene: -
CDR3 protein: CASSDRFGISSYEQYF

J gene: TRBJ2-2
V gene: TRBV9
D gene: TRBD2
CDR3 protein: CASSLYYSAGGSNTGELFF

J gene: TRBJ2-7
V gene: TRBV2
D gene: TRBD2
CDR3 protein: CASSAGTSGSLPQYF

J gene: TRBJ2-7
V gene: TRBV18
D gene: TRBD1
CDR3 protein: CASSPPTGPYEQYF

J gene: TRBJ1-2
V gene: TRBV20-1
D gene: -
CDR3 protein: CSARDPTGTGYTF

J gene: TRBJ2-3
V gene: TRBV20-1
D gene: TRBD2
CDR3 protein: CSARGLAGAGTDTQYF

J gene: TRBJ2-3
V gene: TRBV24-1
D gene: -
CDR3 protein: CATSYNADTQYF

J gene: TRBJ1-5
V gene: TRBV12-3/TRBV12-4
D gene: -
CDR3 protein: CASRDNSNQPQHF

J gene: TRBJ1-5
V gene: TRBV27
D gene: -
CDR3 protein: CASGNQPQHF

J gene: TRBJ1-1
V gene: TRBV28
D gene: TRBD1
CDR3 protein: CASSPRNRGNTEAFF

J gene: TRBJ2-1
V gene: TRBV3-1
D gene: TRBD2
CDR3 protein: CASSDRLAGFYNEQFF

J gene: TRBJ2-4
V gene: TRBV24-1
D gene: -
CDR3 protein: CATSDKDSKNIQYF

J gene: TRBJ1-6
V gene: TRBV5-1
D gene: -
CDR3 protein: CASSLGGDNSPLHF

J gene: TRBJ2-2
V gene: TRBV5-6
D gene: TRBD2
CDR3 protein: CAGAGDGGTGELFF

J gene: TRBJ2-1
V gene: TRBV15
D gene: -
CDR3 protein: CATSRERPGSYNEQFF

J gene: TRBJ1-2
V gene: TRBV28
D gene: -
CDR3 protein: CASSLSAGTYGYTF

J gene: TRBJ2-7
V gene: TRBV7-8
D gene: TRBD2
CDR3 protein: CASSAGLAETYEQYF

J gene: TRBJ1-4
V gene: TRBV11-2
D gene: -
CDR3 protein: CASSLGNRGDEKLFF

J gene: TRBJ2-3
V gene: TRBV11-2
D gene: -
CDR3 protein: CASSLRGTGYTDTQYF

J gene: TRBJ2-7
V gene: TRBV9
D gene: -
CDR3 protein: CASSVASDTVPQYF

J gene: TRBJ2-3
V gene: TRBV7-2
D gene: TRBD2
CDR3 protein: CASSELAGPQYF

J gene: TRBJ2-5
V gene: TRBV9
D gene: -
CDR3 protein: CASSNSGSYQETQYF

J gene: TRBJ2-1
V gene: TRBV6-1
D gene: TRBD2
CDR3 protein: CASKMGSSGSGAYNEQFF

J gene: TRBJ2-2
V gene: TRBV10-3
D gene: TRBD1
CDR3 protein: CAISARGQSSANTGELFF

J gene: TRBJ1-1
V gene: TRBV7-2
D gene: TRBD1
CDR3 protein: CASSQDRVWTEAFF

J gene: TRBJ2-2
V gene: TRBV29-1
D gene: -
CDR3 protein: CSVGTSNTGELFF

J gene: TRBJ2-7
V gene: TRBV20-1
D gene: -
CDR3 protein: CSAGGASYDEQYF

J gene: TRBJ1-1
V gene: TRBV5-1
D gene: TRBD1
CDR3 protein: CASSSNGQGEAAFF